The following is a T cell receptor (beta chain) sequence with its context. The antigen is unknown. Sequencing relied on immunoSEQ assay v3.0, run at survey level. Sequenced by immunoSEQ multiplex PCR; TCRdb stores in-frame clones only, minus some. In the table there are around 40,000 clones, around 86% of which are singletons. The data stem from a study of long-term antiretroviral therapy in people with HIV. Study observations and caveats: HIV repertoires spanned tighter CDR3 length ranges than controls did. Collection of the blood, which took place between the mid-2000s and the late 2010s, possibly occurred under older ART regimens.

All donors provided no fewer than one pre-ART and no fewer than two post-ART PBMC samples. The TCR was taken from a woman in her forties or fifties with HIV. The source was unsorted PBMCs, collected 0.1 years before starting antiretroviral therapy.

The CDR3 sequence is CASSVTILAGGQADTQYF. The CDR3 DNA reads TGTGCCAGCAGCGTCACGATACTAGCGGGGGGGCAGGCAGATACGCAGTATTTT. The chain couples TRBV9 to TRBJ2-3; 13 positions match TRBD2. The J segment lost 4 bases and the V segment lost 2 bases, leaving 10 bases of the junction unmatched. This CDR3 is 18 amino acids long. Germline loops: CDR1 SGDLS, CDR2 YYNGEE.